Shown below are 11 T cell receptor beta chains from a single sample sequenced in a study of breast tumors, draining lymph nodes, adjacent tissues. Samples came from axillary lymph nodes draining the breast cancer. In TCRdb, the multiplex PCR reads were re-called with MiXCR into one record per CDR3 protein. The sample has roughly 120,000 distinct CDR3 sequences, 15% to 20% seen once; the top ten hold around 3.5%. The sequenced sample consisted of axillary lymph node tissue. These receptors all come from a female donor with breast cancer. Some clones in this sample may be carry-over from other donors' samples.

Concerning this clonotype itself: One junction end does not reproduce the germline sequence, and a read error may be involved. The V gene is TRBV5-1, the J gene TRBJ2-1; TRBD2 is a possible D gene (5 bases). The CDR3 contains 14 residues. Germline-derived CDR1 and CDR2 are SGHRS and YFSETQ. DNA for the CDR3: TGCGCCAGCAGCTCGGGGAGCTCCTACAATGAGCAGCTCTTC. This translates into CASSSGSSYNEQLF.

This clonotype was detected ten times or more. V usage is TRBV3-1 and J usage is TRBJ2-7, with D possibly matching TRBD2 (6 bases). This CDR3 is 13 amino acids long. Germline-derived CDR1 and CDR2 are LGHDT and YNNKEL (reference sequence). The ends were cut back, 3 bases at V and 5 bases at J, with 11 bases in the middle. Here the CDR3 reads CASSHLEGDEQYF. In DNA, the CDR3 is TGTGCCAGCAGCCATTTGGAGGGCGACGAGCAGTACTTC.

This clonotype was detected ten times or more. This sequence joins TRBV20-1 and TRBJ2-3, with 10 bases matching TRBD2. Trimming removed 2 bases from V and 2 bases from J; junction bases left unmatched: 1. Germline V gene lookup returns CDR1 DFQATT and CDR2 SNEGSKA (reference sequence). The CDR3 spans 14 residues. CDR3 region: CSARLAGVTDTQYF. The CDR3 DNA sequence: TGCAGTGCTAGACTAGCGGGGGTCACAGATACGCAGTATTTT.

As concerns this clonotype: It may be a read error: a sequence one base away is much more abundant. The chain uses TRBV28 and TRBJ1-2; D unclear. The CDR3 has 12 amino acids. The germline V gene has CDR1 MDHEN and CDR2 SYDVKM. The chain's CDR3 is CVSQRKNYGYTF. For the CDR3, the DNA is TGTGTCAGCCAAAGGAAGAACTATGGCTACACCTTC.

In this sample, this clonotype turned up many times. The chain carries TRBV19 and TRBJ1-6; 7 nucleotides match TRBD1. CDR3 length equals 15 residues. Germline V CDR1 and CDR2: LNHDA, SQIVND (reference sequence). V lost 5 bases, J lost 4 bases, and 5 bases stayed unmatched. The CDR3 loop is CASSVPGQYNSPLHF. DNA for the CDR3: TGTGCCAGTAGTGTTCCGGGACAGTATAATTCACCCCTCCACTTT.

This clonotype was counted ten times or more. The rearrangement links TRBV20-1 to TRBJ2-7; 7 nucleotides agree with TRBD2. This CDR3 comprises 13 residues. V was pared by 6 bases and J by 2 bases, with 7 bases of the junction left unmatched. The germline gives CDR1 DFQATT, CDR2 SNEGSKA (reference sequence). The CDR3 loop is CSAGAGPAYEQYF. DNA of the CDR3: TGCAGTGCAGGAGCGGGACCCGCCTACGAGCAGTACTTC.

This clonotype was seen many times. This chain links TRBV5-1 with TRBJ2-2; 9 bases align to TRBD2. Germline V gene lookup returns CDR1 SGHRS and CDR2 YFSETQ. J lost 6 bases, V lost 4 bases, and 7 bases had no gene match. This CDR3 has 15 residues. The CDR3 reads CASSGSGSVAGELFF. CDR3 nucleotides: TGCGCCAGCAGCGGTAGCGGGAGCGTTGCCGGGGAGCTGTTTTTT.

A word on this clonotype: This is likely a read error, given that the CDR3 carries no conserved phenylalanine or tryptophan at its end. V usage is TRBV27 and J usage is TRBJ1-5; 9 bases are a match to TRBD1. V lost 2 bases and J lost 7; bases outside the gene matches: 6. CDR3 length: 15 amino acids. The germline V gene has CDR1 MNHEY and CDR2 SMNVEV (reference sequence). CDR3: CASSLKPGQGQPQHV. CDR3 coding DNA: TGTGCCAGCAGTTTAAAACCGGGACAGGGACAGCCCCAGCATGTT.

This clonotype occurred many times. This chain uses TRBV11-3 with TRBJ2-1; D is unclear. Germline V lookup: CDR1 SGHNT, CDR2 YENEEA. The CDR3 is 13 amino acids. With 8 bases removed from V and 0 bases from J, the gap between germline ends came to 8 bases. CDR3 loop: CASSMSSYNEQFF. The CDR3 bases are TGTGCCAGCTCAATGAGCTCCTACAATGAGCAGTTCTTC.

Ten or more counts support this clonotype. The V gene is TRBV20-1, the J gene TRBJ2-3, with D unclear. Trimming stripped 3 bases from V and 2 bases from J, with 9 bases between. The CDR3 spans 13 residues. CDR1 is DFQATT and CDR2 is SNEGSKA in the germline V gene (reference sequence). Written as DNA, the CDR3 is TGCAGTGCTAGGGAGTTTACCACAGATACGCAGTATTTT. Residues: CSAREFTTDTQYF.

Note on this clonotype: This may stem from a read error, because a much larger clone lies one nucleotide away. The CDR3 ends on some other residue instead of the conserved phenylalanine or tryptophan, so this is likely a read error. The chain is built from TRBV30 and TRBJ2-7, with D tentatively TRBD2 (5 bases). Trimming stripped 4 bases from V and 2 bases from J, with 15 bases between. The CDR3 runs to 14 residues. Germline loops: CDR1 GTSNPN, CDR2 SVGIG (reference sequence). CDR3: CAWIRVSATYEQYS. In nucleotides, the CDR3 is TGTGCCTGGATTCGGGTTAGCGCAACCTACGAGCAGTACTCC.